The 15 T cell receptor beta chains below come from one sample, sequenced in a study of T cell responses to AZD1222 COVID-19 vaccine. The repertoire was sequenced with immunoSEQ multiplex PCR; TCRdb's copy has only in-frame clones and lacks some. The sample records 65,000 to 75,000 clones, around 84% being singletons. The material sequenced was peripheral blood, taken on day 0 of AZD1222 vaccination. Receptors originate from an adult in good health.

The CDR3 bases are TGTGCCAGCAGTTTAGGGGGGAAGGGGTACACCATATATTTT. This sequence encodes CASSLGGKGYTIYF. V usage is TRBV28 and J usage is TRBJ1-3, with D possibly matching TRBD1 (5 bases). Germline V lookup: CDR1 MDHEN, CDR2 SYDVKM. Trimming took off 2 bases at V and 8 bases at J, with 13 bases between the two ends. The CDR3 length is 14 residues.

The chain has TRBV3-1 (or the pseudogene TRBV3-2) and TRBJ2-1; D is undetermined. V was pared by 5 bases and J by 7 bases, with 12 bases between. CDR1 and CDR2 from the germline V gene are LGHDT and YNNKEL (reference sequence). CDR3 length equals 13 residues. CDR3 loop: CASSFLSPNEQFF. CDR3 in DNA: TGTGCCAGCAGCTTCCTAAGTCCGAATGAGCAGTTCTTC.

This clone was counted once. The chain employs TRBV4-3 and TRBJ1-1; 10 bases match TRBD1. V was clipped by 1 base and J by 2 bases; unmatched bases: 4. The CDR3 totals 16 residues. Germline CDR1 LGHNA, CDR2 YSLEER. CDR3 residues: CASSQGQGAINTEAFF. The DNA of the CDR3 is TGCGCCAGCAGCCAAGGACAGGGGGCGATAAACACTGAAGCTTTCTTT.

The DNA of the CDR3 is TGCAGTGCTAGTGTGGCAGGGCGCAATGAGCAGTTCTTC. It codes for CSASVAGRNEQFF. The chain has TRBV20-1 and TRBJ2-1, with a tentative D call TRBD1 (5 bases). From germline, CDR1 is DFQATT and CDR2 SNEGSKA (reference sequence). V was trimmed by 3 bases and J by 6 bases, leaving 12 bases between them. The CDR3 sequence is 13 residues long.

V usage is TRBV5-1 and J usage is TRBJ1-1; 9 bases are shared with TRBD1. The germline V gene encodes CDR1 SGHRS and CDR2 YFSETQ. J was trimmed by 5 bases and V by 4 bases; bases with no gene match: 9. The CDR3 spans 15 residues. The CDR3 DNA is TGCGCCAGCAGCCCCTCGGGACAGGGTGAGACTGAAGCTTTCTTT. It is translated as CASSPSGQGETEAFF.

As concerns this clone: A read error may produce the germline difference seen at one junction end. The chain carries TRBV7-9 and TRBJ2-3, with D possibly matching TRBD1 (8 bases). The germline V gene has CDR1 SEHNR and CDR2 FQNEAQ (reference sequence). The CDR3 is 15 residues long. This CDR3 is CASSPGGGSIDTQYF. DNA of the CDR3: TGTGCCAGCAGCCCAGGGGGCGGGAGCATAGATACGCAGTATTTT.

The table lists this clone with a count of one. The chain employs TRBV6-5 and TRBJ1-5, with unresolved D. The CDR3 sequence is 13 residues long. With 3 bases removed from V and 7 bases from J, the gap between germline ends came to 10 bases. Germline-derived CDR1 and CDR2 are MNHEY and SVGAGI. The CDR3 DNA is TGTGCCAGCAGTTATTTGTCAGGCCAGCCCCAGCATTTT. This translates into CASSYLSGQPQHF.

The chain couples TRBV10-3 to TRBJ1-2; D not resolved. This CDR3 is 13 amino acids long. Germline V gives CDR1 ENHRY, CDR2 SYGVKD. Deletions cut 10 bases from V and 4 bases from J, with 16 bases between. The CDR3 is CATKLESSYGYTF. The CDR3, as DNA: TGTGCCACCAAACTCGAGTCTTCCTATGGCTACACCTTC.

V and J are TRBV4-2 and TRBJ1-5; TRBD1 matches at 9 bases. Per the germline V gene, CDR1 is LGHNA and CDR2 is YNFKEQ. The trim removed 0 bases at V and 4 bases at J, leaving 4 bases unmatched. This CDR3 comprises 16 residues. The CDR3, as DNA: TGTGCCAGCAGCCAAGAACCGGGACAGGGAAATCAGCCCCAGCATTTT. Amino acid sequence: CASSQEPGQGNQPQHF.

The rearrangement uses TRBV5-8 and TRBJ1-1; TRBD1 might be the D (5 bases). CDR3 size: 16 residues. Germline lookup yields CDR1 SGHTS and CDR2 YDEGEE. The V end was cut by 4 bases, the J end by 1 base, with 17 bases between. The CDR3 bases are TGTGCCAGCAGCCTATACCGGTTGACAGAGAACACTGAAGCTTTCTTT. Amino acid sequence: CASSLYRLTENTEAFF.

The chain couples TRBV4-3 to TRBJ1-1; D ambiguous. Germline V lookup: CDR1 LGHNA, CDR2 YSLEER. The CDR3 covers 15 residues. V lost 0 bases, J lost 3 bases, and 11 bases lay in between. The CDR3, as DNA: TGCGCCAGCAGCCAAGATGAGGGAGGACACACTGAAGCTTTCTTT. It codes for CASSQDEGGHTEAFF.

This chain links TRBV18 with TRBJ2-7; D unclear. CDR1 and CDR2 (germline): KGHSH, LQKENI. The CDR3 is 14 amino acids. V gave up 4 bases and J gave up 3 bases, with 13 bases separating them. The CDR3 DNA follows: TGTGCCAGCTCACAGACATCCACGGACTACGAGCAGTACTTC. Encoded protein: CASSQTSTDYEQYF.

V is TRBV19 and J is TRBJ2-2, with a tentative D call TRBD2 (5 bases). This CDR3 comprises 15 residues. CDR1 and CDR2 from the germline V gene are LNHDA and SQIVND (reference sequence). Trimming stripped 2 bases from V and 1 base from J, with 8 bases between. This chain's CDR3 is CASSISGGNTGELFF. CDR3 sequence (DNA): TGTGCCAGTAGTATAAGCGGCGGGAACACCGGGGAGCTGTTTTTT. Variable domain in full (rest from reference TRBV19 and TRBJ2-2): DGGITQSPKYLFRKEGQNVTLSCEQNLNHDAMYWYRQDPGQGLRLIYYSQIVNDFQKGDIAEGYSVSREKKESFPLTVTSAQKNPTAFYLCASSISGGNTGELFFGEGSRLTVL.

This chain joins TRBV19 and TRBJ1-1; perhaps TRBD1 as D (5 bases). CDR3 length: 11 amino acids. Trimming removed 5 bases at V and 9 bases at J, with 10 bases between. Germline V CDR1 and CDR2: LNHDA, SQIVND (reference sequence). For the CDR3, the DNA is TGTGCCAGTAGTGTTTGGGGGAAAGCTTTCTTT. This encodes CASSVWGKAFF.

The rearrangement uses TRBV20-1 and TRBJ1-1; 7 positions match TRBD1. The CDR3 consists of 14 residues. The germline V gene has CDR1 DFQATT and CDR2 SNEGSKA (reference sequence). The junction had 4 bases not matched to a gene; V was cut back by 3 bases and J by 0 bases. DNA of the CDR3: TGCAGTGCTAGTCGGGGACAGATGAACACTGAAGCTTTCTTT. This translates into CSASRGQMNTEAFF.